A selection of T cell receptor beta chains follows, all from one sample in a study of blood T cell repertoires in COVID-19. This table comes from immunoSEQ multiplex PCR, and its TCRdb copy is limited to in-frame clones, with some not included. The sample consists of 65,000 to 70,000 clones, over 70% of them appearing once. The specimen sequenced was peripheral blood. The receptors here all came from a man between 50 and 59 years old with active COVID-19. Both conserved end residues are part of each CDR3. Each record gives: CDR3 length, V gene, J gene, CDR3 protein.

length: 13; V: TRBV2; J: TRBJ2-1; CDR3: CASYRDRGTEQFF
length: 15; V: TRBV5-5; J: TRBJ1-5; CDR3: CASSLGTFLNQPQHF
length: 15; V: TRBV6-5; J: TRBJ1-1; CDR3: CASRIDRVANTEAFF
length: 15; V: TRBV5-5; J: TRBJ2-5; CDR3: CASSLRNRGQETQYF
length: 12; V: TRBV7-9; J: TRBJ1-5; CDR3: CASSLPNQPQHF
length: 17; V: TRBV5-5; J: TRBJ1-3; CDR3: CASSLWGQGSSGNTIYF
length: 15; V: TRBV30; J: TRBJ1-1; CDR3: CAWQPIGQERSEAFF
length: 15; V: TRBV7-2; J: TRBJ1-6; CDR3: CASSLGLQGYSPLHF
length: 16; V: TRBV15; J: TRBJ2-7; CDR3: CATSREPPPGTYEQYF
length: 14; V: TRBV28; J: TRBJ1-5; CDR3: CAAKGGYSNQPQHF
length: 20; V: TRBV28; J: TRBJ2-7; CDR3: CASSTQSRGTSGKNPYEQYF
length: 14; V: TRBV5-4; J: TRBJ2-7; CDR3: CASSLAGLPYEQYF
length: 13; V: TRBV16; J: TRBJ1-2; CDR3: CASSQSRQAGYTF
length: 14; V: TRBV5-5; J: TRBJ2-3; CDR3: CASSLASVTDTQYF
length: 16; V: TRBV4-2; J: TRBJ2-7; CDR3: CASSPDRGQGVYEQYF
length: 14; V: TRBV11-2; J: TRBJ1-2; CDR3: CASSLVPRTGGYTF
length: 14; V: TRBV6-2/TRBV6-3; J: TRBJ2-1; CDR3: CASSLLAVRGEQFF
length: 13; V: TRBV19; J: TRBJ2-7; CDR3: CATSGASSYEQYF
length: 14; V: TRBV5-1; J: TRBJ2-1; CDR3: CASSLVLAGEEQFF
length: 18; V: TRBV4-2; J: TRBJ2-3; CDR3: CASSHSSRTSGSTDTQYF
length: 15; V: TRBV7-9; J: TRBJ1-1; CDR3: CASRRDRGVNTEAFF
length: 18; V: TRBV5-1; J: TRBJ2-2; CDR3: CASSSQVLLAGAAGELFF
length: 16; V: TRBV11-2; J: TRBJ1-1; CDR3: CASSPRLGTGDTEAFF
length: 15; V: TRBV28; J: TRBJ2-1; CDR3: CASSSTGVGFNEQFF
length: 14; V: TRBV19; J: TRBJ1-1; CDR3: CASSRGVLNTEAFF
length: 15; V: TRBV5-1; J: TRBJ2-1; CDR3: CASSLSIQSYNEQFF
length: 15; V: TRBV7-9; J: TRBJ1-1; CDR3: CASSFTGQGNTEAFF
length: 12; V: TRBV5-4; J: TRBJ2-7; CDR3: CASSPISGEQYF
length: 14; V: TRBV6-2/TRBV6-3; J: TRBJ1-2; CDR3: CASSSVDTWYGYTF
length: 12; V: TRBV12-3/TRBV12-4; J: TRBJ1-5; CDR3: CASSRSNQPQHF
length: 16; V: TRBV29-1; J: TRBJ2-1; CDR3: CSVEDGVRGVGGEQFF
length: 13; V: TRBV6-2/TRBV6-3; J: TRBJ2-1; CDR3: CASSYGRGNEQFF
length: 13; V: TRBV7-2; J: TRBJ2-5; CDR3: CASSLEARSTQYF
length: 16; V: TRBV5-6; J: TRBJ2-1; CDR3: CASSRYRTSGNNEQFF
length: 16; V: TRBV19; J: TRBJ1-6; CDR3: CASSTSRWGQSSPLHF
length: 17; V: TRBV24-1; J: TRBJ2-3; CDR3: CATSDSWVSSVRNTQYF
length: 16; V: TRBV4-1; J: TRBJ2-7; CDR3: CASSHLAGGSSYEQYF
length: 15; V: TRBV6-5; J: TRBJ1-3; CDR3: CASSYGDNPGNTIYF
length: 17; V: TRBV7-9; J: TRBJ1-2; CDR3: CASSLAGWMGDGYGYTF
length: 13; V: TRBV19; J: TRBJ1-1; CDR3: CASSLGPNTEAFF
length: 14; V: TRBV18; J: TRBJ2-3; CDR3: CASSQREGTDTQYF
length: 14; V: TRBV28; J: TRBJ2-7; CDR3: CASSMDRGGYEQYF
length: 15; V: TRBV18; J: TRBJ2-1; CDR3: CASSPSAGGYNEQFF
length: 14; V: TRBV28; J: TRBJ1-2; CDR3: CASSLEDTRYGYTF
length: 16; V: TRBV9; J: TRBJ2-5; CDR3: CASSVGASGSGETQYF
length: 15; V: TRBV4-1; J: TRBJ2-1; CDR3: CASSQVTLANDEQFF
length: 13; V: TRBV2; J: TRBJ1-2; CDR3: CASSEMADYGYTF